The text below deals with one T cell receptor (beta chain). Sequencing was performed with immunoSEQ multiplex PCR; in TCRdb, only in-frame clones are kept and a portion is missing. The table lists 70,000 to 95,000 clones, about 97% of them singletons. The sample comes from a study of technical replicates of blood from several donors. This CDR3 contains 14 residues. Germline values: CDR1 MNHEY, CDR2 SVGAGI. The germline V and J ends were trimmed by 6 bases and 4 bases, with 13 bases remaining between them. This sequence was found in a human donor in good health. The rearrangement joins TRBV6-5 to TRBJ1-5; tentatively, D is TRBD1 (6 bases). Sequencing was performed on T cells isolated from PBMCs. CDR3: CASSSTGSNQPQHF. DNA of the CDR3: TGTGCCAGCAGCTCAACAGGGTCGAATCAGCCCCAGCATTTT.